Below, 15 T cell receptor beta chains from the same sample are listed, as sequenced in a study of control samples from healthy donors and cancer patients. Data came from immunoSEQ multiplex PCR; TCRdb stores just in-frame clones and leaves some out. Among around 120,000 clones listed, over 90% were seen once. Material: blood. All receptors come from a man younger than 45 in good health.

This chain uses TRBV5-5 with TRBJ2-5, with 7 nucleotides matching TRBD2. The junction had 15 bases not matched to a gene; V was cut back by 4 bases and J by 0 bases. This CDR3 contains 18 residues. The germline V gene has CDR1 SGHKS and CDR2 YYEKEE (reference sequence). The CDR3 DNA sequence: TGTGCCAGCAGCGGGGGGGAGACATCTTATCCGTACCAAGAGACCCAGTACTTC. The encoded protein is CASSGGETSYPYQETQYF.

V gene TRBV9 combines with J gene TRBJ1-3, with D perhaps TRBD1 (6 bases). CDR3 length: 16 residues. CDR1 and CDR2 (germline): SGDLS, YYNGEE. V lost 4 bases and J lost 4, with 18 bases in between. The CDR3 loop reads CASSLGVGGLGNTIYF. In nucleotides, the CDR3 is TGTGCCAGCAGCCTAGGGGTAGGGGGATTAGGAAACACCATATATTTT.

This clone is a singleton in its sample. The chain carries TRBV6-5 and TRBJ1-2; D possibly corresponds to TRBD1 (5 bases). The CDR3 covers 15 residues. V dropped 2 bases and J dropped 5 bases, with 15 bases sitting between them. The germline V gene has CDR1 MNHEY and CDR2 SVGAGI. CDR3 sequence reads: CASSYGETASYGYTF. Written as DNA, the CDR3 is TGTGCCAGCAGTTACGGTGAGACAGCCAGTTATGGCTACACCTTC.

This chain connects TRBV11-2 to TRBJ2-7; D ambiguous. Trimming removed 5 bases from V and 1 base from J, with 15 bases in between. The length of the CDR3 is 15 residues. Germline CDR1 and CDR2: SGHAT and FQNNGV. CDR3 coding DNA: TGTGCCAGCAGCCCCAGGTCCCCCGTATCCTACGAGCAGTACTTC. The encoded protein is CASSPRSPVSYEQYF.

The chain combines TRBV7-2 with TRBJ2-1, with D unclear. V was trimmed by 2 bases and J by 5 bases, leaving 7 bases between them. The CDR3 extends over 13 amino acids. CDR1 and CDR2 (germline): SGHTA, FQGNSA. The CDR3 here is CASSLWYNNEQFF. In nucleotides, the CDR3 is TGTGCCAGCAGCTTATGGTATAACAATGAGCAGTTCTTC.

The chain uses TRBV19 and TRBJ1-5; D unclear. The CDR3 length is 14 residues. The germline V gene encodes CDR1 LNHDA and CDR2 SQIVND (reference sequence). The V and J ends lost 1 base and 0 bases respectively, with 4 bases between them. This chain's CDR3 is CASSIGNSNQPQHF. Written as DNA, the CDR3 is TGTGCCAGTAGTATAGGGAATAGCAATCAGCCCCAGCATTTT. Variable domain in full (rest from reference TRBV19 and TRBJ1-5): DGGITQSPKYLFRKEGQNVTLSCEQNLNHDAMYWYRQDPGQGLRLIYYSQIVNDFQKGDIAEGYSVSREKKESFPLTVTSAQKNPTAFYLCASSIGNSNQPQHFGDGTRLSIL.

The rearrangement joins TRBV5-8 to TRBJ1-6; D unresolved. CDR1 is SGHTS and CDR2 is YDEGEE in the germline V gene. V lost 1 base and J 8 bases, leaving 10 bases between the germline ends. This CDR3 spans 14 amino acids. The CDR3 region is CASSLRLLDSPLHF. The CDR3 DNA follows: TGTGCCAGCAGCTTGCGGCTACTTGATTCACCCCTCCACTTT.

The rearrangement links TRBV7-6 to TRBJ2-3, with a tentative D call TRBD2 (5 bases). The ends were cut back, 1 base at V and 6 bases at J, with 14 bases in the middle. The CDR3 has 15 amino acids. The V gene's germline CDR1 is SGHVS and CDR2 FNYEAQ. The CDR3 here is CASSLEPLLADTQYF. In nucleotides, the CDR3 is TGTGCCAGCAGCTTAGAACCGTTATTAGCGGATACGCAGTATTTT.

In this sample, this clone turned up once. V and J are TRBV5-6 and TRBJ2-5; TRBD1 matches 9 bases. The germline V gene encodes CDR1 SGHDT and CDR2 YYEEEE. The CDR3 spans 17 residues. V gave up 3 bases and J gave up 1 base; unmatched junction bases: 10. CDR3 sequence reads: CASSYNSGTGLQETQYF. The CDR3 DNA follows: TGTGCCAGCAGCTACAATTCCGGGACAGGGCTCCAAGAGACCCAGTACTTC.

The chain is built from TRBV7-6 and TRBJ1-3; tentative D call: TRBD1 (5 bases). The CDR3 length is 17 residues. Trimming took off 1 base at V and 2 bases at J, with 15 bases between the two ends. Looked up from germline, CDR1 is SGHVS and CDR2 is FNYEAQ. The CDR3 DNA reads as TGTGCCAGCAGCTTAGAGCCCGGGGCCGGGCCTGGAAACACCATATATTTT. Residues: CASSLEPGAGPGNTIYF.

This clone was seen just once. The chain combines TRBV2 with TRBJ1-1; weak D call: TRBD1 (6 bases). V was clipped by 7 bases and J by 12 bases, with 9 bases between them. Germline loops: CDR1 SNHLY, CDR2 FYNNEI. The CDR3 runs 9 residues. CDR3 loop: CASTGQTFF. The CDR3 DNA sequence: TGTGCCAGCACCGGACAGACTTTCTTT.

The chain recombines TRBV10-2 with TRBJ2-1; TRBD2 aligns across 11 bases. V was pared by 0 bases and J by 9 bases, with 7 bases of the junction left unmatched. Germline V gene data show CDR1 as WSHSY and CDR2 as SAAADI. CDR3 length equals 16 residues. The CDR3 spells CASSESRSGGAGEQFF. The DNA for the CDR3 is TGCGCCAGCAGTGAGTCTCGTAGCGGGGGGGCGGGTGAGCAGTTCTTC.

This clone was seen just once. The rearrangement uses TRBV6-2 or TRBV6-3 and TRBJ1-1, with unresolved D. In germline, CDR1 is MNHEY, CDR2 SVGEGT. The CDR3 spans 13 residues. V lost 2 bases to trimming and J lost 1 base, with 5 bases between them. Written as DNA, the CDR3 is TGTGCCAGCAGTTACGGCCGGAACACTGAAGCTTTCTTT. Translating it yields CASSYGRNTEAFF.

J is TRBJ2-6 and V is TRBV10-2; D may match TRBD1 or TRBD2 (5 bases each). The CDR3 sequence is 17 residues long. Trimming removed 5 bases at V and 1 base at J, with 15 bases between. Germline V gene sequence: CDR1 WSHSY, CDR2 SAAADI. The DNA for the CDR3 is TGCGCCAGCAGTAGAGGGGCGCGTGGATCTGGGGCCAACGTCCTGACTTTC. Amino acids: CASSRGARGSGANVLTF.

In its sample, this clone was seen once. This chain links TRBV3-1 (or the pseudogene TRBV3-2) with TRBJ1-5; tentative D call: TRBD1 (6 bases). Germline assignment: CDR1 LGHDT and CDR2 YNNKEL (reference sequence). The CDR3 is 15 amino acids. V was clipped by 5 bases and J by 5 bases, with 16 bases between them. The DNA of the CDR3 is TGTGCCAGCAGCTCCGATGGAGGGGGGGATCAGCCCCAGCATTTT. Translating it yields CASSSDGGGDQPQHF.